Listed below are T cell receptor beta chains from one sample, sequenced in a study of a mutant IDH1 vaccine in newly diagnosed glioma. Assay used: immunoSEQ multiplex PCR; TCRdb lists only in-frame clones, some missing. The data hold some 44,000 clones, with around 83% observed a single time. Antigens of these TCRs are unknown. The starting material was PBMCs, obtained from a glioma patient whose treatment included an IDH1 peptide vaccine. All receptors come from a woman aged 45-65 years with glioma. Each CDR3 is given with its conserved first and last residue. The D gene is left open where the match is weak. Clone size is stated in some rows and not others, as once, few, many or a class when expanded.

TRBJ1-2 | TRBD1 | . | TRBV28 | CASSRTGDPSNYGYTF | TGTGCCAGCAGTCGGACAGGGGACCCCTCTAACTATGGCTACACCTTC
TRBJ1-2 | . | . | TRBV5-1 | CASSLAGRGGYTF | TGCGCCAGCAGCTTGGCCGGAAGGGGTGGCTACACCTTC
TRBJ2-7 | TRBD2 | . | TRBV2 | CASSRGLAASYEQYF | TGTGCCAGCAGCCGGGGACTAGCGGCCTCCTACGAGCAGTACTTC
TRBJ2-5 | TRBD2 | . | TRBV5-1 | CASSFILLAGGEETQYF | TGCGCCAGCAGCTTTATACTTCTAGCGGGGGGTGAAGAGACCCAGTACTTC
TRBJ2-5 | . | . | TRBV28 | CASSLRGPRETQYF | TGTGCCAGCAGTTTACGGGGCCCCCGTGAGACCCAGTACTTC
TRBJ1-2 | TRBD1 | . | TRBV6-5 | CASSYGAGGAWGYTF | TGTGCCAGCAGTTACGGGGCAGGGGGCGCTTGGGGCTACACCTTC
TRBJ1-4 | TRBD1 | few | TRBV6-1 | CASSEGQGNEKLFF | TGTGCCAGCAGTGAGGGACAGGGAAATGAAAAACTGTTTTTT
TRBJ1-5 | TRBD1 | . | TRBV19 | CASRGGTGGRGGQPQHF | TGTGCCAGTAGGGGAGGGACAGGGGGTCGGGGTGGTCAGCCCCAGCATTTT
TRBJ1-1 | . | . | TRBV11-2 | CASSVGGRTEAFF | TGTGCCAGCAGCGTAGGGGGGAGAACTGAAGCTTTCTTT
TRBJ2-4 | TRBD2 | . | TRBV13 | CASSLGLAGGPAKNIQYF | TGTGCCAGCAGCTTAGGACTAGCGGGGGGGCCGGCCAAAAACATTCAGTACTTC
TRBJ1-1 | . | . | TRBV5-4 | CASSLKGGTEAFF | TGTGCCAGCAGCTTGAAAGGGGGCACTGAAGCTTTCTTT
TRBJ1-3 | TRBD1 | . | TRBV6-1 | CASSEQGGGNTIYF | TGTGCCAGCAGTGAACAGGGGGGCGGAAACACCATATATTTT
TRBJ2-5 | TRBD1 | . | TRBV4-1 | CASSQGDRDQETQYF | TGCGCCAGCAGCCAAGGGGACAGAGACCAAGAGACCCAGTACTTC
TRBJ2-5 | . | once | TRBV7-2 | CASSPTWTQETQYF | TGTGCCAGCAGCCCTACATGGACGCAAGAGACCCAGTACTTC
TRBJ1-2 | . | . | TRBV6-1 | CASSVGLADYGYTF | TGTGCCAGCAGTGTCGGCTTGGCAGACTATGGCTACACCTTC